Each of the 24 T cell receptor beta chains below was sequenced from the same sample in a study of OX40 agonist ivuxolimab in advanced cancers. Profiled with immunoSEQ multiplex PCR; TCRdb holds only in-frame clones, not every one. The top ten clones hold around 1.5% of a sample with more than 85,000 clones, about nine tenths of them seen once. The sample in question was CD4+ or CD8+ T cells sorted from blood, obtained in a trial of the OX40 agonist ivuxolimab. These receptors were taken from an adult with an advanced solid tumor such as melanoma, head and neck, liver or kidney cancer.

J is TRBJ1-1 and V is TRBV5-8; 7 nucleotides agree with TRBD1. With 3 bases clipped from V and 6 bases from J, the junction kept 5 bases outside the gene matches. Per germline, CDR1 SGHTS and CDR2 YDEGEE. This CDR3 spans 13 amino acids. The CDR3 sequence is CASSSRQGSEAFF. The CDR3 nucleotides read TGTGCCAGCAGCTCTAGACAGGGCTCTGAAGCTTTCTTT.

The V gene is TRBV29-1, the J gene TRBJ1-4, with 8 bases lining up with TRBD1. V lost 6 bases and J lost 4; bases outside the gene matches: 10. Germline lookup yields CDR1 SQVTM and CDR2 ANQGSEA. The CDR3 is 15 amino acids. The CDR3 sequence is CSVSGQGGFNEKLFF. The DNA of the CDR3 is TGCAGCGTCTCAGGACAGGGAGGGTTTAATGAAAAACTGTTTTTT.

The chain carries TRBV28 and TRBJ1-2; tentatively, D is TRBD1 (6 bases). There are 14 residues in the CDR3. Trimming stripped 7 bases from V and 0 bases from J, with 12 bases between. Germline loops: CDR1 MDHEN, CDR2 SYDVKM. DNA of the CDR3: TGTGCCAGCACCCCACAGGGATCTAACTATGGCTACACCTTC. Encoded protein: CASTPQGSNYGYTF.

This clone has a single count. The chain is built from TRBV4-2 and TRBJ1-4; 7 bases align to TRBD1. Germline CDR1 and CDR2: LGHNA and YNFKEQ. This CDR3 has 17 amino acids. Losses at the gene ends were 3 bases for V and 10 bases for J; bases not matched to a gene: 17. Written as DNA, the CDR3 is TGTGCCAGCAGCCACCTCTTCCTTCAGGGGGTGTATGGAAAACTGTTTTTT. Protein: CASSHLFLQGVYGKLFF.

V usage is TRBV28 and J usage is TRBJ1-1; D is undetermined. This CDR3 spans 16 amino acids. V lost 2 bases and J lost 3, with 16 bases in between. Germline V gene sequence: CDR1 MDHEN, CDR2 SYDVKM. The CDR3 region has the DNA TGTGCCAGCAGTTTAAATGGCGTCTCGTGGGACACTGAAGCTTTCTTT. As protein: CASSLNGVSWDTEAFF.

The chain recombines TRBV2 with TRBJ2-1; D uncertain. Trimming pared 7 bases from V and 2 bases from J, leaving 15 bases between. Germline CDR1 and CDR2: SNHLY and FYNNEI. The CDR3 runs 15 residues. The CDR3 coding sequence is TGTGCCAGCAACAGTCAAGGAAGCCCCTACAATGAGCAGTTCTTC. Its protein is CASNSQGSPYNEQFF. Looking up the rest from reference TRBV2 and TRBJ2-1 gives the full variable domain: EPEVTQTPSHQVTQMGQEVILRCVPISNHLYFYWYRQILGQKVEFLVSFYNNEISEKSEIFDDQFSVERPDGSNFTLKIRSTKLEDSAMYFCASNSQGSPYNEQFFGPGTRLTVL.

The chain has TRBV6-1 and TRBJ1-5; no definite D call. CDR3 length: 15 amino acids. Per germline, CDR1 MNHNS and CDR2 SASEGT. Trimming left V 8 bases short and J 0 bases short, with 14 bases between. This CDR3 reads CASGGWGDSNQPQHF. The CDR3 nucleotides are TGTGCCAGCGGTGGGTGGGGAGATAGCAATCAGCCCCAGCATTTT.

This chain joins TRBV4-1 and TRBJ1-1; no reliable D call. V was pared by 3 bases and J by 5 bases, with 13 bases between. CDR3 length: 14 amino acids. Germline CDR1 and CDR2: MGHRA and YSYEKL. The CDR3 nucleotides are TGCGCCAGCAGCCAGCGCCCTTTTGAGACTGAAGCTTTCTTT. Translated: CASSQRPFETEAFF.

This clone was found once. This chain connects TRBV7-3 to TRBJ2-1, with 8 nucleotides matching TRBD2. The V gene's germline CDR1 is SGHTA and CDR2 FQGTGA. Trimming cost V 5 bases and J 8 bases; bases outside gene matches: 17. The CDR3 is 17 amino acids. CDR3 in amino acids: CASSPILGGLESHEQFF. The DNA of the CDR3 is TGTGCCAGCAGCCCAATTCTGGGGGGACTAGAGTCGCATGAGCAGTTCTTC.

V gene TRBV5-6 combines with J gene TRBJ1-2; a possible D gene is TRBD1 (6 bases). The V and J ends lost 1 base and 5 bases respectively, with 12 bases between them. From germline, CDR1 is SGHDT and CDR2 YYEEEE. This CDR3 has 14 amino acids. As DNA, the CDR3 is TGTGCCAGCAGCTTGTCCAGACAGGTTTATGGCTACACCTTC. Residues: CASSLSRQVYGYTF.

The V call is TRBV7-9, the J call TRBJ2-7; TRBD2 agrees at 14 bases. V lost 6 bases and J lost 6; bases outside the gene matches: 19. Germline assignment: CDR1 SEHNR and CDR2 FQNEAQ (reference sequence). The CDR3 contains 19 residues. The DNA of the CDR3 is TGTGCCAGCAGTCATAATCCGGGACTAGCGGGAGTGTTAATACCCGAGCAGTACTTC. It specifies CASSHNPGLAGVLIPEQYF.

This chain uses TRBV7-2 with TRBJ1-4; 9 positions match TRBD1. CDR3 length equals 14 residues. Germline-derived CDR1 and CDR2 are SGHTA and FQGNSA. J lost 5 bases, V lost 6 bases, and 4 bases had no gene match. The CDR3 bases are TGTGCCAGCAGTTGGGACAGGGAGAATGAAAAACTGTTTTTT. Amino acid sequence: CASSWDRENEKLFF.

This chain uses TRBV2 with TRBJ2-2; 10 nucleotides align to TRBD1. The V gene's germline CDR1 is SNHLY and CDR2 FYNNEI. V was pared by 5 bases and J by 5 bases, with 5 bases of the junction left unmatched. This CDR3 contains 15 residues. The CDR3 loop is CASSSSGQGTGELFF. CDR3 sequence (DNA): TGTGCCAGCAGTTCCTCGGGACAGGGGACCGGGGAGCTGTTTTTT.

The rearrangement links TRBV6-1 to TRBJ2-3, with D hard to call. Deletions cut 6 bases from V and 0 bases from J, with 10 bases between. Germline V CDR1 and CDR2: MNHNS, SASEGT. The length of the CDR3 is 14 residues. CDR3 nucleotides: TGTGCCAGCAGGTCGTTGAGCAGCACAGATACGCAGTATTTT. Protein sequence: CASRSLSSTDTQYF.

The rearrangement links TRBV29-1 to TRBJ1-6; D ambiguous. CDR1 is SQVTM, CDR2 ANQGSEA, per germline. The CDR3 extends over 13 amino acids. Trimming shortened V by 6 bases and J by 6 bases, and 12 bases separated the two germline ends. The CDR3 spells CSVRGRSNSPLHF. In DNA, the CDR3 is TGCAGCGTGCGGGGTCGGTCTAATTCACCCCTCCACTTT.

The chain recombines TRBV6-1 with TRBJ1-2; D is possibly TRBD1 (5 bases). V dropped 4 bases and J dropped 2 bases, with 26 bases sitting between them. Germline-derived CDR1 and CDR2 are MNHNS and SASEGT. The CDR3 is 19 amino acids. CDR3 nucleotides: TGTGCCAGCAGTGTGGGGGGAAGGGGTAACCTCAGGAAAAACTATGGCTACACCTTC. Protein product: CASSVGGRGNLRKNYGYTF.

CDR3 in DNA: TGCGCCAGCAGCTTGGGGTGGGGAGCACCTGAAGCTTTCTTT. This translates into CASSLGWGAPEAFF. This sequence joins TRBV5-1 and TRBJ1-1; D gene uncertain. This CDR3 is 14 amino acids long. Trimming took off 0 bases at V and 6 bases at J, with 12 bases between the two ends. Looked up from germline, CDR1 is SGHRS and CDR2 is YFSETQ.

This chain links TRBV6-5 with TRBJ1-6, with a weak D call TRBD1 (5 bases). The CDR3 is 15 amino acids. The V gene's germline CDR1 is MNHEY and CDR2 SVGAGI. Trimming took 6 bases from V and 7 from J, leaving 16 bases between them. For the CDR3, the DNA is TGTGCCAGCAGCCGCTCCGGGACGGGAAATTCACCCCTCCACTTT. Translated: CASSRSGTGNSPLHF.

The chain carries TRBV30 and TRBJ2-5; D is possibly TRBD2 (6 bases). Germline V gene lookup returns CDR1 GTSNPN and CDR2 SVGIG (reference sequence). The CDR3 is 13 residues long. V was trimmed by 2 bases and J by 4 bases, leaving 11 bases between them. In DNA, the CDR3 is TGTGCCTGGAGTAGACTAGAAGGAGAGACCCAGTACTTC. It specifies CAWSRLEGETQYF.

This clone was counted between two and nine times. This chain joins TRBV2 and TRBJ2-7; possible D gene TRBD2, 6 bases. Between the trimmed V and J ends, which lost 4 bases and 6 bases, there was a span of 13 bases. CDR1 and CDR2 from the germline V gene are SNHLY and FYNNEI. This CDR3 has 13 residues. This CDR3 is CASSVGGAREQYF. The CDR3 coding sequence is TGTGCCAGCAGTGTAGGCGGGGCGCGCGAGCAGTACTTC.

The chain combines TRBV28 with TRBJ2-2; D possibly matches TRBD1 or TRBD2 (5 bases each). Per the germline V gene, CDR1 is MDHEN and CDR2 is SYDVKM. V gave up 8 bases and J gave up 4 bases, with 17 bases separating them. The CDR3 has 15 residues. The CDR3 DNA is TGTGCCAGCTCAAACGGGGCTAGCTCCACCGGGGAGCTGTTTTTT. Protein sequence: CASSNGASSTGELFF.

CDR3: CASSPGDGNQPQHF. DNA for the CDR3: TGTGCCAGCAGCCCGGGGGATGGCAATCAGCCCCAGCATTTT. V is TRBV4-2 and J is TRBJ1-5, with D perhaps TRBD1 (5 bases). The CDR3 is 14 amino acids. Looked up from germline, CDR1 is LGHNA and CDR2 is YNFKEQ. V lost 4 bases and J lost 2, with 9 bases in between.

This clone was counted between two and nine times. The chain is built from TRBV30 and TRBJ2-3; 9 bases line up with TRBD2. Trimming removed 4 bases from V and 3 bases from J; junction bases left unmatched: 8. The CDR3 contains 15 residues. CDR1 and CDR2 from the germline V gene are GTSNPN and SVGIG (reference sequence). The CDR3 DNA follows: TGTGCCTGGATCCCCTTAGCGGGAGTGACAGATACGCAGTATTTT. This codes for CAWIPLAGVTDTQYF.

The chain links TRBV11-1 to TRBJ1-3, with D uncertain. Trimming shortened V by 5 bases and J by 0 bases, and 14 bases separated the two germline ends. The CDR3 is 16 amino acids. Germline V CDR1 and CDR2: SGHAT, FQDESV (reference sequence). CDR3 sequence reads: CASSAKDGYSGNTIYF. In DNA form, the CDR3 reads TGTGCCAGCAGCGCCAAGGACGGTTACTCTGGAAACACCATATATTTT. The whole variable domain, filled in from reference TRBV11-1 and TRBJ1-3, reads EAEVAQSPRYKITEKSQAVAFWCDPISGHATLYWYRQILGQGPELLVQFQDESVVDDSQLPKDRFSAERLKGVDSTLKIQPAELGDSAMYLCASSAKDGYSGNTIYFGEGSWLTVV.